The rows below give T cell receptor beta chains drawn from one sample of a study of cytomegalovirus exposure and HLA in healthy donors. Method: immunoSEQ multiplex PCR; TCRdb's copy keeps in-frame clones and lacks some. This table holds some 69,000 clones, over 95% found once. Source material: PBMCs. These receptors came from a woman aged 18-29 years in good health and CMV-seropositive. Both conserved end residues are part of each CDR3. D genes are given only for firm matches. The size entry is marked missing in some rows and otherwise reads once, few, many or a size class.

CDR3nt	CDR3aa	abundance	v_gene	j_gene	d_gene
TGTGCCAGCAGTGAACCTCCCGGGACAGTCCTCCGGGAGCAGTACTTC	CASSEPPGTVLREQYF	.	TRBV6-1	TRBJ2-7	TRBD1
TGTGCCAGCAGCTCGAATCAGGGGCGTGAAAAACTGTTTTTT	CASSSNQGREKLFF	.	TRBV11-2	TRBJ1-4	.
TGCGCCAGCAGTGTGGCCGCCTCGAACACCGGGGAGCTGTTTTTT	CASSVAASNTGELFF	.	TRBV10-2	TRBJ2-2	.
TGTGCCAGCAGTTCGACAATCCGCCGGGGGGCTGGACCTTTCTACGAGCAGTACTTC	CASSSTIRRGAGPFYEQYF	.	TRBV27	TRBJ2-7	.
TGTGCCAGCAGTGAGGCTAGCAGTGAGCAGTTCTTC	CASSEASSEQFF	.	TRBV2	TRBJ2-1	.
TGCGCCAGCAGCTTGGGGTTAGCGGGAGGCGTCTCGCGACGATTCAATGAGCAGTTCTTC	CASSLGLAGGVSRRFNEQFF	.	TRBV5-1	TRBJ2-1	TRBD2
TGTGCCAGCAGGGACTTGACTAGCTTCGACGAGCAGTACTTC	CASRDLTSFDEQYF	few	TRBV2	TRBJ2-7	TRBD2
TGTGCCAGCAGTGGACAGGGGGGCTACAATGAGCAGTTCTTC	CASSGQGGYNEQFF	.	TRBV6-6	TRBJ2-1	TRBD1
TGTGCCAGCAGTTACTCGATCCAGCGGGAGAGGCATGAGCAGTTCTTC	CASSYSIQRERHEQFF	.	TRBV6-6	TRBJ2-1	TRBD2
TGTGCCAGCAGCGCAACAGGGGGTGCGAACACCGGGGAGCTGTTTTTT	CASSATGGANTGELFF	once	TRBV5-6	TRBJ2-2	TRBD1
TGCGCCAGCAGCCACCCCCCGAGGAGGGCAAATGAGCAGTTCTTC	CASSHPPRRANEQFF	.	TRBV4-1	TRBJ2-1	.
TGTGCCAGCAGCTACTCGGACGAGCAGTACTTC	CASSYSDEQYF	.	TRBV7-8	TRBJ2-7	.
TGCAGCGTTAGTACTAGCGGGAGAGATACGCAGTATTTT	CSVSTSGRDTQYF	.	TRBV29-1	TRBJ2-3	TRBD2
TGTGCCAGCAGCTTGGGGCTGGTCACAGATACGCAGTATTTT	CASSLGLVTDTQYF	.	TRBV5-4	TRBJ2-3	.
TGCGCCAGCAGCTGGACAGTCCTGCAAGAGACCCAGTACTTC	CASSWTVLQETQYF	.	TRBV5-1	TRBJ2-5	.
TGCGCCAGCAGCTCCGGGACAGGGGGCACAGATACGCAGTATTTT	CASSSGTGGTDTQYF	.	TRBV5-1	TRBJ2-3	TRBD1
TGTGCCAGCAGCCAAGATCCCCTATACGAGCAGTACTTC	CASSQDPLYEQYF	.	TRBV4-2	TRBJ2-7	.
TGTGCCACAGGAGGGTTCTACGAGCAGTACTTC	CATGGFYEQYF	.	TRBV25-1	TRBJ2-7	.
TGTGCCAGTACCGCAACCCAGGGGTATGGAGATACGCAGTATTTT	CASTATQGYGDTQYF	once	TRBV19	TRBJ2-3	.
TGTGCCAGTAGTATTAGGGGCAGGGGCGCTAATCAGCCCCAGCATTTT	CASSIRGRGANQPQHF	.	TRBV19	TRBJ1-5	.
TGCGCCAGCAGACGCGGGAACGCAGATACGCAGTATTTT	CASRRGNADTQYF	.	TRBV5-1	TRBJ2-3	.
TGTGCCAGCAGCTTAGGGTCAGCGAACTCCTACGAGCAGTACTTC	CASSLGSANSYEQYF	.	TRBV7-2	TRBJ2-7	.
TGTGCCAGCAGTGTCACACGGGATGAAGCTTTCTTT	CASSVTRDEAFF	.	TRBV28	TRBJ1-1	.
TGCGCCAGCAGCTTGTTTGTTCAGGTACGGGGGAGCGCAGATACGCAGTATTTT	CASSLFVQVRGSADTQYF	.	TRBV5-1	TRBJ2-3	.
TGTGCCAGCAGTGAAGGGACAGGGGCATTCTATGGCTACACCTTC	CASSEGTGAFYGYTF	.	TRBV6-1	TRBJ1-2	TRBD1
TGTGCCAGCAGCTTAGCAACACATAGCCTCTCCTACGAGCAGTACTTC	CASSLATHSLSYEQYF	.	TRBV7-6	TRBJ2-7	.
TGCGCCAGCAGCCAAGAAATAGCGGGAGTATCCTACGAGCAGTACTTC	CASSQEIAGVSYEQYF	.	TRBV4-3	TRBJ2-7	TRBD2
TGTGCCAGTAGTAAAATGCGACAGGGGGCTTCCTACGAGCAGTACTTC	CASSKMRQGASYEQYF	.	TRBV19	TRBJ2-7	TRBD1
TGTGCCAGCAGCGCACAGAACAATGAGCAGTTCTTC	CASSAQNNEQFF	.	TRBV11-3	TRBJ2-1	.
TGTGCCAGCAGCGTAACTAGCGGGAGCAATTACAATGAGCAGTTCTTC	CASSVTSGSNYNEQFF	.	TRBV9	TRBJ2-1	TRBD2
TGTGCCAGCAGCGGCATAAGCGGGAGTTGGTACAATGAGCAGTTCTTC	CASSGISGSWYNEQFF	.	TRBV7-2	TRBJ2-1	TRBD2
TGTGCCTGGAACGACGGGGTTGGGGTGAGCGAGCAGTACTTC	CAWNDGVGVSEQYF	.	TRBV30	TRBJ2-7	.
TGTGCCAGCAGCGGGGGGACCGGAGCTGGAAACACCATATATTTT	CASSGGTGAGNTIYF	.	TRBV6-5	TRBJ1-3	.
TGCAGCGTTGTGAGATTTCGGACGGGAGGGCCGAGACCCTACGAGCAGTACTTC	CSVVRFRTGGPRPYEQYF	.	TRBV29-1	TRBJ2-7	TRBD2
TGTGCCAGCAGCTTGGGGGAGTTACGGCTCACAGATACGCAGTATTTT	CASSLGELRLTDTQYF	.	TRBV5-4	TRBJ2-3	.
TGTGCCATCAGTGAGGGACAGTCCTACGAGCAGTACTTC	CAISEGQSYEQYF	.	TRBV10-3	TRBJ2-7	.
TGTGCCTGGAGTTCCTGGGAGGGATTCGGCAATCAGCCCCAGCATTTT	CAWSSWEGFGNQPQHF	.	TRBV30	TRBJ1-5	.
TGTGCCAGCAGCTTGACAGGGAGAGCGGTCGCTGAAGCTTTCTTT	CASSLTGRAVAEAFF	.	TRBV5-6	TRBJ1-1	.
TGTGCCAGCAGCTTAGGACAGGGGATCCACGAGCAGTACTTC	CASSLGQGIHEQYF	.	TRBV5-4	TRBJ2-7	TRBD1
TGTGCCAGCAGCTTGGTCACTAGCGGTTCCTACGAGCAGTACTTC	CASSLVTSGSYEQYF	few	TRBV5-5	TRBJ2-7	TRBD2
TGTGCCAGCAGCCAAACACAGCGGGCGTCCTACGAGCAGTACTTC	CASSQTQRASYEQYF	.	TRBV13	TRBJ2-7	.
TGTGCCAGTAGTATCAGGGGTACCAATCAGCCCCAGCATTTT	CASSIRGTNQPQHF	.	TRBV19	TRBJ1-5	.
TGTGCCAGCACCCAACGAGCGGCCTACGAGCAGTACTTC	CASTQRAAYEQYF	.	TRBV7-8	TRBJ2-7	.
TGTGCCAGCAGTTGGACAGGTAACACTGAAGCTTTCTTT	CASSWTGNTEAFF	once	TRBV28	TRBJ1-1	TRBD1
TGTGCCAGCAGCCGGACAGATTATCAGCCCCAGCATTTT	CASSRTDYQPQHF	.	TRBV7-8	TRBJ1-5	.